The source of this T cell receptor (beta chain) is a study of PD-1 blockade in classical Hodgkin lymphoma. The table came from immunoSEQ multiplex PCR; TCRdb's copy has only in-frame clones and leaves some out. The sample includes roughly 31,000 clones, about 71% seen only once; the top ten take 3.5% to 4.5%. Study-level findings and limits: Unlike CD8+ TCR diversity, which did not rise significantly by C4D1, CD4+ TCR diversity did. The causes of the repertoire differences, possibly disease activity or prior therapy, remain undefined. Complete responders' diversity at baseline resembled that of newly diagnosed patients.

Concerning this clone: Antigen specificity is unknown.

Brentuximab vedotin exposure varied among the patients, all of whom had relapsed after autologous stem cell transplantation. The CDR3 is 15 amino acids. Trimming took 4 bases from V and 3 from J; bases not matched to a gene: 9. Per germline, CDR1 LNHDA and CDR2 SQIVND (reference sequence). The source of this sequence is a human donor with classical Hodgkin lymphoma. This specimen was peripheral blood mononuclear cells (PBMCs), taken before the second cycle of nivolumab. The gene calls are TRBV19 and TRBJ2-7, with TRBD2 identical over 7 bases. The CDR3 nucleotides read TGTGCCAGTAGTACTCGACGTGGCGGGGGCTACGAGCAGTACTTC. It encodes CASSTRRGGGYEQYF.